This entry lists 27 T cell receptor beta chains sequenced from one sample in a study of blood T cell repertoires in COVID-19. Profiled with immunoSEQ multiplex PCR; TCRdb holds only in-frame clones, not every one. There are about 280,000 clones in the sample; 85% occur only once, and roughly 2.5% lies in the top ten. The sequenced material came from PBMCs or T cells enriched from blood (not recorded which). The receptors originated from a woman aged 45 to 65 who had recovered from COVID-19.

The chain recombines TRBV10-3 with TRBJ1-1; D is undetermined. Germline CDR1 is ENHRY and CDR2 is SYGVKD. V lost 6 bases and J 1 base, leaving 9 bases between the germline ends. There are 13 residues in the CDR3. The CDR3 reads CAISFDWNTEAFF. DNA for the CDR3: TGTGCCATCAGCTTCGACTGGAACACTGAAGCTTTCTTT.

V gene TRBV27 combines with J gene TRBJ1-5; 8 positions agree with TRBD1. The CDR3 has 13 amino acids. Trimming took 5 bases from V and 5 from J; bases not matched to a gene: 2. Germline CDR1 MNHEY, CDR2 SMNVEV (reference sequence). This CDR3 reads CASSPDRDQPQHF. The CDR3 DNA reads as TGTGCCAGCAGTCCGGACAGGGATCAGCCCCAGCATTTT.

The rearrangement uses TRBV7-3 and TRBJ2-3; 9 bases line up with TRBD2. With V trimmed by 3 bases and J by 4 bases, 2 bases remained unmatched. In germline, CDR1 is SGHTA, CDR2 FQGTGA. The CDR3 consists of 14 residues. The CDR3 nucleotides are TGTGCCAGCAGCTTGGGCGGGAGGGCAGATACGCAGTATTTT. It is translated as CASSLGGRADTQYF.

V usage is TRBV5-1 and J usage is TRBJ1-2, with 8 positions matching TRBD1. CDR1 and CDR2 from the germline V gene are SGHRS and YFSETQ. V was pared by 2 bases and J by 3 bases, with 6 bases of the junction left unmatched. The CDR3 covers 15 residues. In nucleotides, the CDR3 is TGCGCCAGCAGCTTTTATCACAGGGGGGACTATGGCTACACCTTC. Its translation: CASSFYHRGDYGYTF.

The chain is built from TRBV30 and TRBJ1-2, with D unclear. The CDR3 runs 14 residues. Trimming took off 2 bases at V and 5 bases at J, with 15 bases between the two ends. Germline V gene sequence: CDR1 GTSNPN, CDR2 SVGIG (reference sequence). CDR3 bases: TGTGCCTGGAGTCGAACCCTCGGTAATTATGGCTACACCTTC. Protein sequence: CAWSRTLGNYGYTF.

This chain uses TRBV19 with TRBJ1-5; TRBD1 matches at 8 bases. Germline V gene sequence: CDR1 LNHDA, CDR2 SQIVND (reference sequence). The CDR3 has 16 amino acids. V shed 4 bases and J 6 bases; nucleotides not matched to a gene: 11. The CDR3: CASSTGRTGIIQPQHF. In DNA form, the CDR3 reads TGTGCCAGTAGTACCGGACGGACAGGGATTATTCAGCCCCAGCATTTT.

The chain has TRBV10-2 and TRBJ2-5; D may be TRBD2 (5 bases). Trimming shortened V by 0 bases and J by 4 bases, and 9 bases separated the two germline ends. The germline CDR1 and CDR2 sequences are WSHSY and SAAADI. The CDR3 totals 14 residues. The DNA of the CDR3 is TGCGCCAGCAGTGAGTCTCGGGGTCCAGAGACCCAGTACTTC. This translates into CASSESRGPETQYF.

The chain recombines TRBV6-5 with TRBJ2-4, with TRBD1 matching 8 bases. Looked up from germline, CDR1 is MNHEY and CDR2 is SVGAGI. The V and J ends lost 2 bases and 6 bases, in that order; junction bases with no gene match: 6. The CDR3 loop spans 15 amino acids. CDR3 DNA: TGTGCCAGCAGTTACGGGCAGGGGGCGGGAAACATTCAGTACTTC. Encoded protein: CASSYGQGAGNIQYF.

This clone was seen more than once but under ten times. The V and J genes are TRBV9 and TRBJ2-6, with D tentatively TRBD1 (5 bases). In germline, CDR1 is SGDLS, CDR2 YYNGEE. The CDR3 runs to 15 residues. Trimming removed 3 bases from V and 5 bases from J, with 12 bases in between. CDR3 DNA: TGTGCCAGCAGCGACACAGGTCTCAGGGCCAACGTCCTGACTTTC. Translating gives CASSDTGLRANVLTF.

The table lists this clone with a count of one. The chain recombines TRBV28 with TRBJ1-3; D is unresolved. Germline V gene data show CDR1 as MDHEN and CDR2 as SYDVKM. The CDR3 loop spans 16 amino acids. V dropped 2 bases and J dropped 0 bases, with 11 bases sitting between them. The CDR3 loop reads CASSLVVRSSGNTIYF. In DNA, the CDR3 is TGTGCCAGCAGTTTAGTGGTTCGGAGCTCTGGAAACACCATATATTTT.

DNA of the CDR3: TGCAGCGTCATGGACATCTCCTACGAGCAGTACTTC. It translates to CSVMDISYEQYF. The chain uses TRBV29-1 and TRBJ2-7, with D possibly being TRBD1 (5 bases). Deletions cut 6 bases from V and 0 bases from J, with 9 bases between. From germline, CDR1 is SQVTM and CDR2 ANQGSEA. The CDR3 contains 12 residues.

The J gene is TRBJ2-5, the V gene TRBV6-2 or TRBV6-3, with 7 bases aligning to TRBD2. Germline V gene sequence: CDR1 MNHEY, CDR2 SVGEGT. Unmatched junction bases numbered 18, after V lost 7 bases and J lost 4 bases. The CDR3 length is 17 residues. The CDR3 protein is CASTPSASGGARETQYF. The CDR3 nucleotides read TGTGCCAGCACCCCAAGCGCTAGCGGCGGCGCCCGAGAGACCCAGTACTTC.

The V gene is TRBV4-1, the J gene TRBJ1-2; D perhaps matches TRBD1 (5 bases). Deletions cut 4 bases from V and 4 bases from J, with 13 bases between. This CDR3 has 14 residues. From germline, CDR1 is MGHRA and CDR2 YSYEKL. CDR3 nucleotides: TGCGCCAGCAGCCCGACCGACAGAATCTATGGCTACACCTTC. Its protein product is CASSPTDRIYGYTF.

CDR3 region: CASSLEGVLYTEAFF. As DNA, the CDR3 is TGTGCCAGCAGCTTGGAGGGAGTGCTGTACACTGAAGCTTTCTTT. The V call is TRBV5-5, the J call TRBJ1-1; D is ambiguous. V was cut by 0 bases and J by 3 bases, with 12 bases left in between. This CDR3 has 15 residues. From germline, CDR1 is SGHKS and CDR2 YYEKEE (reference sequence). The complete variable domain, with remaining parts taken from reference TRBV5-5 and TRBJ1-1, reads DAGVTQSPTHLIKTRGQQVTLRCSPISGHKSVSWYQQVLGQGPQFIFQYYEKEERGRGNFPDRFSARQFPNYSSELNVNALLLGDSALYLCASSLEGVLYTEAFFGQGTRLTVV.

This chain joins TRBV3-1 (or the pseudogene TRBV3-2) and TRBJ1-3; no clear D gene. The CDR3 has 15 amino acids. CDR1 is LGHDT, CDR2 YNNKEL, per germline (reference sequence). V lost 1 base and J lost 2, with 9 bases in between. For the CDR3, the DNA is TGTGCCAGCAGCCAAGGGAGGGCGGCTGGAAACACCATATATTTT. This translates into CASSQGRAAGNTIYF.

This rearrangement joins TRBV28 to TRBJ2-2; perhaps TRBD1 as D (5 bases). V was trimmed by 3 bases and J by 13 bases, leaving 9 bases between them. The germline CDR1 and CDR2 sequences are MDHEN and SYDVKM. CDR3 length: 11 amino acids. CDR3 DNA sequence: TGTGCCAGCAGTTTTTCAGGGTTGCTGTTTTTT. It translates to CASSFSGLLFF.

V gene TRBV4-1 combines with J gene TRBJ2-3, with TRBD2 matching over 7 bases. Germline values: CDR1 MGHRA, CDR2 YSYEKL. The CDR3 length is 16 residues. The V and J ends lost 10 bases and 5 bases, in that order; junction bases with no gene match: 18. The CDR3 sequence: CATTMSGGLGGDTQYF. For the CDR3, the DNA is TGCGCCACCACGATGTCGGGAGGTCTAGGAGGAGATACGCAGTATTTT.

As DNA, the CDR3 is TGTGCCAGCAGTCTAACAGGGGACGGGTATGGCTACACCTTC. Its translation is CASSLTGDGYGYTF. The chain couples TRBV6-4 to TRBJ1-2; 7 nucleotides align to TRBD1. CDR1 MRHNA and CDR2 SNTAGT come from the germline V gene. The CDR3 runs to 14 residues. V lost 5 bases and J lost 5; bases outside the gene matches: 8.

The genes are TRBV28 and TRBJ1-5; D is ambiguous. The germline V gene encodes CDR1 MDHEN and CDR2 SYDVKM. Trimming took 4 bases from V and 7 from J, leaving 8 bases between them. The CDR3 length is 12 residues. The CDR3 DNA reads as TGTGCCAGCAGTTCCCCCCAGCAGCCCCAGCATTTT. It encodes CASSSPQQPQHF.

The J gene is TRBJ1-2, the V gene TRBV7-3; 7 bases align to TRBD1. V trimming: 4 bases; J trimming: 7 bases; junction bases outside the gene matches: 12. Germline loops: CDR1 SGHTA, CDR2 FQGTGA. The CDR3 is made up of 15 amino acids. CDR3 residues: CASSSADRPLGGYTF. The CDR3 DNA sequence: TGTGCCAGCAGCTCAGCGGACAGGCCCCTCGGTGGCTACACCTTC.

The chain joins TRBV15 to TRBJ2-1; 8 nucleotides match TRBD2. Looked up from germline, CDR1 is LNHNV and CDR2 is YYDKDF (reference sequence). This CDR3 has 17 residues. J gave up 8 bases and V 0 bases, and 12 bases lay outside the gene matches. This CDR3 reads CATSRDYTGRASDEQFF. The CDR3 DNA reads TGTGCCACCAGCAGAGATTATACCGGGAGGGCTTCGGATGAGCAGTTCTTC.

The V call is TRBV6-6, the J call TRBJ1-5; D gene ambiguous. V was clipped by 2 bases and J by 11 bases, with 13 bases between them. The CDR3 is made up of 13 amino acids. CDR1 is MNHNY and CDR2 is SVGAGI in the germline V gene (reference sequence). Written as DNA, the CDR3 is TGTGCCAGCAGTTACCCAGAGGTACCGACCCAGCATTTT. This gives the protein CASSYPEVPTQHF.

The rearrangement uses TRBV29-1 and TRBJ2-3; 10 bases fit TRBD1. V shed 4 bases and J 3 bases; nucleotides not matched to a gene: 10. The CDR3 has 16 residues. Germline-derived CDR1 and CDR2 are SQVTM and ANQGSEA. The CDR3 nucleotides are TGCAGCGTTGCAAGGACAGGGGGTGGTTCGACAGATACGCAGTATTTT. It translates to CSVARTGGGSTDTQYF.

This clone occurred once. This sequence joins TRBV19 and TRBJ1-2, with D perhaps matching TRBD1 (6 bases). Germline CDR1 LNHDA, CDR2 SQIVND (reference sequence). V was pared by 1 base and J by 7 bases, with 16 bases between. The CDR3 is made up of 15 amino acids. DNA of the CDR3: TGTGCCAGTAGTATAGGCGGGGGCGGTGTCTTTGGCTACACCTTC. Residues: CASSIGGGGVFGYTF.

The rearrangement links TRBV27 to TRBJ1-1; D remains unclear. Trimming pared 0 bases from V and 2 bases from J, leaving 10 bases between. The CDR3 is made up of 15 amino acids. Germline CDR1 reads MNHEY; CDR2 reads SMNVEV (reference sequence). This CDR3 is CASSLSPVSNTEAFF. The CDR3 nucleotides are TGTGCCAGCAGTTTATCCCCGGTATCAAACACTGAAGCTTTCTTT.

V gene TRBV11-2 combines with J gene TRBJ2-7; D uncertain. Trimming shortened V by 1 base and J by 0 bases, and 7 bases separated the two germline ends. Germline V lookup: CDR1 SGHAT, CDR2 FQNNGV. CDR3 length equals 14 residues. The CDR3, as DNA: TGTGCCAGCAGCTTAGGAGGCAGCTCCTACGAGCAGTACTTC. Its translation: CASSLGGSSYEQYF. The full variable domain, rest sourced from reference TRBV11-2 and TRBJ2-7, is EAGVAQSPRYKIIEKRQSVAFWCNPISGHATLYWYQQILGQGPKLLIQFQNNGVVDDSQLPKDRFSAERLKGVDSTLKIQPAKLEDSAVYLCASSLGGSSYEQYFGPGTRLTVT.

The chain carries TRBV3-1 (or the pseudogene TRBV3-2) and TRBJ2-5; 8 bases fit TRBD2. Germline lookup yields CDR1 LGHDT and CDR2 YNNKEL (reference sequence). V lost 0 bases and J lost 3; bases outside the gene matches: 6. CDR3 length: 16 residues. The CDR3 loop reads CASSQEVPGLEETQYF. The DNA of the CDR3 is TGTGCCAGCAGCCAAGAGGTCCCGGGACTAGAAGAGACCCAGTACTTC.